The T cell receptor beta chain described here comes from a study of cytomegalovirus exposure and HLA in healthy donors. Turning to the study itself: Both the 120 validation repertoires and the 666 first-cohort repertoires used the same platform, as reported by a later analysis. Study outcomes and limitations: Some TCR beta chains (approximately 180 of them) were listed as cytomegalovirus-associated. It was found in a later analysis that first-cohort TCR clusters tended to co-occur in the 100 to 150 validation repertoires. Reports showed the classifier diagnosing cytomegalovirus status with high specificity and sensitivity.

The junction had 4 bases not matched to a gene; V was cut back by 4 bases and J by 1 base. Germline V gene data show CDR1 as MGHRA and CDR2 as YSYEKL. There are 15 residues in the CDR3. This clone was seen only once. The antigen remains undetermined. The assay was immunoSEQ multiplex PCR, and TCRdb's table has in-frame clones only and misses some. The table lists over 150,000 clones, about 88% of them singletons. The rearrangement joins TRBV4-1 to TRBJ2-3; 8 bases agree with TRBD1. The sequence was obtained from a man aged 18 to 29 in good health and CMV-seropositive. The sequenced material came from PBMCs. The CDR3 bases are TGCGCCAGCAGCCGGATGACAGGGGGCACAGATACGCAGTATTTT. Protein product: CASSRMTGGTDTQYF.